This entry lists 5 T cell receptor beta chains sequenced from one sample in a study of human T cells and chemical hapten exposure. Time point specified: patch test 1, 2 weeks after DPC sensitization. Indicated treatment: therapeutic diphenylcyclopropenone sensitization with weekly scalp DPC. Each CDR3 protein gets one entry after TCRdb re-called the RACE reads with MiXCR. The sample shows about 120,000 distinct CDR3 sequences, 12% to 15% of them seen only once. The sequenced sample was whole blood, obtained in connection with sensitization to the hapten diphenylcyclopropenone (DPC). The receptors were gathered from a man aged 18 to 30 with alopecia areata. Some clones in this sample may be carry-over from other donors' samples.

This clonotype was counted a few times. The chain uses TRBV7-2 and TRBJ2-1; 9 bases are shared with TRBD1. V trimming: 7 bases; J trimming: 3 bases; junction bases outside the gene matches: 10. CDR1 and CDR2 from the germline V gene are SGHTA and FQGNSA. The CDR3 has 16 residues. This chain's CDR3 is CASNDQTGGLYNEQFF. DNA for the CDR3: TGTGCCAGCAACGATCAAACAGGGGGCCTCTACAATGAGCAGTTCTTC. The variable domain in full, with the rest retrieved from reference TRBV7-2 and TRBJ2-1, is GAGVSQSPSNKVTEKGKDVELRCDPISGHTALYWYRQSLGQGLEFLIYFQGNSAPDKSGLPSDRFSAERTGGSVSTLTIQRTQQEDSAVYLCASNDQTGGLYNEQFFGPGTRLTVL.

This clonotype came up a few times. This chain uses TRBV7-9 with TRBJ2-1; D not certain. Trimming pared 2 bases from V and 6 bases from J, leaving 5 bases between. The CDR3 has 12 amino acids. Germline lookup yields CDR1 SEHNR and CDR2 FQNEAQ (reference sequence). DNA of the CDR3: TGTGCCAGCAGCTTAATACTCAATGAGCAGTTCTTC. Its protein is CASSLILNEQFF.

The rearrangement joins TRBV12-5 to TRBJ2-1, with 7 bases identical to TRBD1. Germline trimming cut 1 base from V and 10 bases from J; bases unmatched to any gene: 13. The CDR3 loop spans 16 amino acids. Germline CDR1 LGHNT, CDR2 FRNRAP. The CDR3 loop is CASGLGVDRLIIEQFF. In nucleotides, the CDR3 is TGTGCTAGTGGTTTGGGCGTGGACAGGCTGATTATCGAGCAGTTCTTC.

This clonotype was recorded a few times. This chain uses TRBV6-2 or TRBV6-3 with TRBJ1-1; tentatively, D is TRBD1 (6 bases). Germline-derived CDR1 and CDR2 are MNHEY and SVGEGT. V was clipped by 6 bases and J by 0 bases, with 17 bases between them. The CDR3 runs to 16 residues. The CDR3 nucleotides are TGTGCCAGCAGACTCTTGGGACACGTACTGAACACTGAAGCTTTCTTT. This gives the protein CASRLLGHVLNTEAFF.

The rearrangement joins TRBV5-1 to TRBJ1-3; D not certain. Germline V gives CDR1 SGHRS, CDR2 YFSETQ. V dropped 2 bases and J dropped 1 base, with 16 bases sitting between them. This CDR3 region has 17 residues. The CDR3 DNA sequence: TGCGCCAGCAGCTTTCGACCCGGGGTAGATTCTGGAAACACCATATATTTT. The encoded protein is CASSFRPGVDSGNTIYF.